This entry features one TCR beta chain sequence. The data belong to a study of blood T cell repertoires in COVID-19. About the research overall: Acute and convalescent COVID-19 samples came from the United States, Italy and Spain.

TCRdb keeps only in-frame clones here, not all; method: immunoSEQ multiplex PCR. The sample yields approximately 140,000 clones, around 87% seen once. Germline loops: CDR1 SGHAT, CDR2 FQNNGV. The V gene lost 5 bases and the J gene lost 0 bases, with 17 bases spanning the gap. The CDR3 runs to 17 residues. Sequencing was performed on PBMCs or T cells enriched from blood (not recorded which). The origin of this receptor is a woman between 35 and 50 years old who had been exposed to COVID-19. This sequence joins TRBV11-2 and TRBJ1-3; D not resolved. CDR3 residues: CASSLSRVTLSGNTIYF. The CDR3 DNA sequence: TGTGCCAGCAGCCTTTCGAGGGTTACACTCTCTGGAAACACCATATATTTT.